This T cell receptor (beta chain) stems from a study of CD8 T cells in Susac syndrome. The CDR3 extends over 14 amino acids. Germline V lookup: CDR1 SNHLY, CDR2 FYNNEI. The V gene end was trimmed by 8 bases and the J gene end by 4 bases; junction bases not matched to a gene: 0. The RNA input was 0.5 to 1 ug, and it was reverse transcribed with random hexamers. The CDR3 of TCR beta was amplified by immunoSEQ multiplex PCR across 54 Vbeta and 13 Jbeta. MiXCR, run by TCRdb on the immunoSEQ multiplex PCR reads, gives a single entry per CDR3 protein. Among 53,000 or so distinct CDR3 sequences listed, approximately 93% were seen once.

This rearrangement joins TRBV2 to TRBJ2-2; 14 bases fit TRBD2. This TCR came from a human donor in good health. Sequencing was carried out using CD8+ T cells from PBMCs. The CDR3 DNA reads TGTGCCAGCGGGACTAGCGGGAGCACCGGGGAGCTGTTTTTT. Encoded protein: CASGTSGSTGELFF.